These 21 T cell receptor beta chains were sequenced from one sample in a study of T cells in narcolepsy. Clones were sequenced by immunoSEQ multiplex PCR, and TCRdb holds only the in-frame ones, with some missing. This sample yields some 34,000 clones, of which more than 75% are seen a single time; over 2% belongs to the top ten. The sequencing sample was made of memory (CD45RA-) CD4+ T cells from blood. These receptor sequences come from a human donor in good health.

Remarks on this clone: The germline gene is not matched at one end of the junction; a read error may be the cause. V is TRBV6-5 and J is TRBJ2-7; 9 bases match TRBD2. Germline loops: CDR1 MNHEY, CDR2 SVGAGI. This CDR3 region has 12 residues. This CDR3 reads CASSFVAGESGF. As DNA, the CDR3 is TGTGCCAGCAGTTTTGTAGCGGGAGAATCCGGCTTC.

The CDR3 sequence: CASSFTPGTRENEQFF. DNA for the CDR3: TGCGCCAGCAGCTTTACTCCCGGGACCCGGGAGAATGAGCAGTTCTTC. The chain carries TRBV5-1 and TRBJ2-1; the D gene is possibly TRBD2 (6 bases). The CDR3 sequence is 16 residues long. V dropped 2 bases and J dropped 7 bases, with 19 bases sitting between them. Germline V gene sequence: CDR1 SGHRS, CDR2 YFSETQ.

The chain uses TRBV15 and TRBJ2-7, with 10 nucleotides matching TRBD2. J lost 0 bases, V lost 4 bases, and 12 bases had no gene match. Germline V lookup: CDR1 LNHNV, CDR2 YYDKDF (reference sequence). The CDR3 runs 18 residues. CDR3 in amino acids: CATSKGSGSGRSSYEQYF. CDR3 nucleotide sequence: TGTGCCACCAGCAAGGGGAGTGGTAGCGGGAGGAGCTCCTACGAGCAGTACTTC.

This clone has only one observation. The rearrangement uses TRBV30 and TRBJ1-2; D is ambiguous. The CDR3 length is 14 residues. V was pared by 4 bases and J by 4 bases, with 16 bases between. Germline CDR1 is GTSNPN and CDR2 is SVGIG (reference sequence). The CDR3 loop is CAWTSLAGIYGYTF. The CDR3 bases are TGTGCCTGGACCTCTTTGGCGGGGATCTATGGCTACACCTTC.

The rearrangement joins TRBV6-5 to TRBJ1-6; D remains unclear. With 3 bases removed from V and 0 bases from J, the gap between germline ends came to 6 bases. The CDR3 runs to 15 residues. Germline loops: CDR1 MNHEY, CDR2 SVGAGI. The CDR3 bases are TGTGCCAGCAGTTATAGGAGCTCCTATAATTCACCCCTCCACTTT. It codes for CASSYRSSYNSPLHF.

This chain joins TRBV29-1 and TRBJ1-1; D is uncertain. V lost 5 bases and J lost 1, with 14 bases in between. The germline V gene has CDR1 SQVTM and CDR2 ANQGSEA. The CDR3 has 14 amino acids. The CDR3 here is CSVFLREGNTEAFF. The DNA for the CDR3 is TGCAGCGTTTTCCTACGGGAAGGGAACACTGAAGCTTTCTTT.

V is TRBV13 and J is TRBJ1-2, with 8 bases aligning to TRBD1. The CDR3 runs to 14 residues. Germline V gives CDR1 PRHDT, CDR2 FYEKMQ (reference sequence). Trimming at V came to 5 bases and at J to 6 bases, leaving 8 bases not matched to a gene. The CDR3 sequence is CASSTRTGLHGYTF. The CDR3 nucleotides read TGTGCCAGCAGCACCCGGACAGGGTTGCATGGCTACACCTTC.

The chain links TRBV19 to TRBJ2-3; tentative D call: TRBD2 (6 bases). CDR3 length: 16 amino acids. Trimming stripped 3 bases from V and 0 bases from J, with 13 bases between. Germline V gives CDR1 LNHDA, CDR2 SQIVND (reference sequence). CDR3 in amino acids: CASSMEGRGSTDTQYF. CDR3 nucleotides: TGTGCCAGTAGTATGGAAGGGCGGGGTAGCACAGATACGCAGTATTTT.

The CDR3 bases are TGTGCCAGCAGCTCACCAGGCACCGGGGAGCTGTTTTTT. This translates into CASSSPGTGELFF. V gene TRBV7-3 combines with J gene TRBJ2-2; D gene ambiguous. The CDR3 sequence is 13 residues long. The V end lost 4 bases, the J end lost 4 bases, and 7 bases lay between the germline ends. Germline loops: CDR1 SGHTA, CDR2 FQGTGA.

The chain combines TRBV5-8 with TRBJ1-1; possibly TRBD1 for D (5 bases). Looked up from germline, CDR1 is SGHTS and CDR2 is YDEGEE. This CDR3 comprises 14 residues. Trimming removed 4 bases from V and 4 bases from J, with 14 bases in between. The DNA of the CDR3 is TGTGCCAGCAGCCTTGGAGGGGAGATCACTGAAGCTTTCTTT. It specifies CASSLGGEITEAFF.

This clone was picked up one time. This sequence joins TRBV7-6 and TRBJ2-5, with unresolved D. The V end lost 5 bases, the J end lost 11 bases, and 18 bases lay between the germline ends. Germline CDR1 is SGHVS and CDR2 is FNYEAQ. This CDR3 has 13 amino acids. The CDR3 region is CASSRSEWTGQYF. CDR3 nucleotide sequence: TGTGCCAGCAGCCGTTCCGAGTGGACCGGGCAGTACTTC.

The chain uses TRBV10-3 and TRBJ2-1; possibly TRBD2 for D (6 bases). From germline, CDR1 is ENHRY and CDR2 SYGVKD. Trimming removed 4 bases at V and 6 bases at J, with 19 bases between. The CDR3 totals 16 residues. CDR3 in DNA: TGTGCCATCAGTGGCACTGGGGACTCGGCTTCCAATGAGCAGTTCTTC. Translating it yields CAISGTGDSASNEQFF.

The rearrangement uses TRBV11-3 and TRBJ2-1; 9 nucleotides agree with TRBD2. The ends lost 5 bases at V and 7 bases at J; junction bases unmatched: 9. Germline V gives CDR1 SGHNT, CDR2 YENEEA. The CDR3 runs to 15 residues. DNA of the CDR3: TGTGCCAGCAGCCGCGGCGGGGGGGCCCAGAATGAGCAGTTCTTC. Encoded protein: CASSRGGGAQNEQFF.

This chain links TRBV19 with TRBJ1-5; TRBD1 matches at 9 bases. This CDR3 has 15 residues. Germline trimming cut 5 bases from V and 3 bases from J; bases unmatched to any gene: 5. The germline V gene encodes CDR1 LNHDA and CDR2 SQIVND (reference sequence). The CDR3 here is CASSFRDRDNQPQHF. The CDR3 DNA reads TGTGCCAGTAGTTTCCGGGACAGGGACAATCAGCCCCAGCATTTT. Full variable domain (remainder filled in from reference TRBV19 and TRBJ1-5): DGGITQSPKYLFRKEGQNVTLSCEQNLNHDAMYWYRQDPGQGLRLIYYSQIVNDFQKGDIAEGYSVSREKKESFPLTVTSAQKNPTAFYLCASSFRDRDNQPQHFGDGTRLSIL.

This chain connects TRBV16 to TRBJ1-2; no clear D. V lost 6 bases and J lost 0, with 5 bases in between. The CDR3 runs 12 residues. Germline CDR1 KGHSY, CDR2 FQNENV. CDR3 residues: CASSGSNYGYTF. CDR3 DNA: TGTGCCAGCAGTGGCTCTAACTATGGCTACACCTTC.

The V and J genes are TRBV12-5 and TRBJ1-1; D is unresolved. V lost 7 bases to trimming and J lost 6 bases, with 9 bases between them. This CDR3 is built from 11 residues. Germline CDR1 and CDR2: LGHNT and FRNRAP. CDR3 loop: CASADVAEAFF. CDR3 DNA: TGTGCTAGTGCCGACGTAGCTGAAGCTTTCTTT.

This clone was counted only a few times. The gene calls are TRBV7-3 and TRBJ1-1, with D maybe TRBD1 (5 bases). CDR1 and CDR2 (germline): SGHTA, FQGTGA. The CDR3 has 13 residues. The ends were cut back, 5 bases at V and 5 bases at J, with 12 bases in the middle. For the CDR3, the DNA is TGTGCCAGCAGCCAGCAGGCAGGGACTGAAGCTTTCTTT. This translates into CASSQQAGTEAFF.

The chain is built from TRBV14 and TRBJ2-5; 9 bases are shared with TRBD2. Germline lookup yields CDR1 SGHDN and CDR2 FVKESK. V was pared by 4 bases and J by 1 base, with 7 bases of the junction left unmatched. This CDR3 has 16 amino acids. CDR3: CASSRHSGGFQETQYF. CDR3 in DNA: TGTGCCAGCAGCCGACACAGCGGGGGGTTCCAAGAGACCCAGTACTTC.

The V and J genes are TRBV11-3 and TRBJ2-1, with 11 bases that match TRBD1. The V segment lost 6 bases and the J segment 1 base; nucleotides outside the gene matches: 5. The length of the CDR3 is 16 residues. Germline V gives CDR1 SGHNT, CDR2 YENEEA. The CDR3 DNA reads as TGTGCCAGCAGACCCGGGACAGGGGGATCCTACAATGAGCAGTTCTTC. Amino acid sequence: CASRPGTGGSYNEQFF.

The sample holds one count of this clone. The rearrangement links TRBV10-2 to TRBJ1-6; no clear D. Germline assignment: CDR1 WSHSY and CDR2 SAAADI. V was trimmed by 7 bases and J by 11 bases, leaving 21 bases between them. There are 15 residues in the CDR3. CDR3 coding DNA: TGCGCCAGCACTCCCAACGGCCGCCAGGACCCACCCCTCCACTTT. It is translated as CASTPNGRQDPPLHF.

V and J are TRBV6-6 and TRBJ1-5; perhaps TRBD1 as D (6 bases). Per the germline V gene, CDR1 is MNHNY and CDR2 is SVGAGI (reference sequence). This CDR3 comprises 15 residues. Trimming removed 7 bases from V and 2 bases from J, with 15 bases in between. CDR3: CASKQGNRGNQPQHF. CDR3 bases: TGTGCCAGCAAACAGGGAAATAGGGGCAATCAGCCCCAGCATTTT.